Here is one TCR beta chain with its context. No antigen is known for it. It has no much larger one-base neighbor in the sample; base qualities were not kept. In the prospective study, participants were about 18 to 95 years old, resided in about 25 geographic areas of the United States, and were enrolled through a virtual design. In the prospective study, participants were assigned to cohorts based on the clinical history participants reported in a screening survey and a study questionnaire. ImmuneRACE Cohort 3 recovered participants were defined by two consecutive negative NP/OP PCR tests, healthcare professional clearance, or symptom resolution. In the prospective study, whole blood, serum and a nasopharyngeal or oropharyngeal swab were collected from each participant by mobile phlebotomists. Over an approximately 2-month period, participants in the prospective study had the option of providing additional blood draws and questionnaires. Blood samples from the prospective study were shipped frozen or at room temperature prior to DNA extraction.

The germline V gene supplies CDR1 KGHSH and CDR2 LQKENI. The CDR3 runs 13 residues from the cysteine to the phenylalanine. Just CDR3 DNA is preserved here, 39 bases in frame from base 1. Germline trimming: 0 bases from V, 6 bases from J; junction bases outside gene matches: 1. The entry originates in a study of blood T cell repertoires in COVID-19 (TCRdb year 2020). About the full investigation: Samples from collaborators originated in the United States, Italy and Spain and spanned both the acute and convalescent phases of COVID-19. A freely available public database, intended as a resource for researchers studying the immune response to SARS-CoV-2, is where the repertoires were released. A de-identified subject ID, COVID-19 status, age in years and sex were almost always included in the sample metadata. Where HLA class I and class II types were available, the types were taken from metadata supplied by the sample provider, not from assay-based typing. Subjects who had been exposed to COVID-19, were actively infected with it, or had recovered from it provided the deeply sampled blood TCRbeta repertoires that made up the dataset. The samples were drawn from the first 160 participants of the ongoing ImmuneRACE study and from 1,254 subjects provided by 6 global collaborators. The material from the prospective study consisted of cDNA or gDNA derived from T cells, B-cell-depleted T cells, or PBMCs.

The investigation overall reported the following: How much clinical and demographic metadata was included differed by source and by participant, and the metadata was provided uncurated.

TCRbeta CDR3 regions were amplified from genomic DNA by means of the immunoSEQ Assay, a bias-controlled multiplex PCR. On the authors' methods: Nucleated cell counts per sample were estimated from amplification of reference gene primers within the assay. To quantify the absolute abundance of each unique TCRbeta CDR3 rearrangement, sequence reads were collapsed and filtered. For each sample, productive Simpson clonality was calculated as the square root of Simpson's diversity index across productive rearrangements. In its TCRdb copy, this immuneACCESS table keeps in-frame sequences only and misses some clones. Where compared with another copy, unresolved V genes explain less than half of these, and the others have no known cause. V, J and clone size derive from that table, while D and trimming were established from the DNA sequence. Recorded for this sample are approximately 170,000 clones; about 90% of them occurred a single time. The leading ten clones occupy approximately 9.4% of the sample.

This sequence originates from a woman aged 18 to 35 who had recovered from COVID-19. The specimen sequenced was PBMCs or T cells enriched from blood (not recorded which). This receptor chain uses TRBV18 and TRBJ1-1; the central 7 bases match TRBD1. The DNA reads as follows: TGTGCCAGCTCACCACCGGGACAGCCTGAAGCTTTCTTT. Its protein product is CASSPPGQPEAFF.